Listed below are T cell receptor beta chains from one sample, sequenced in a study of T cell responses to AZD1222 COVID-19 vaccine. Clones were sequenced by immunoSEQ multiplex PCR, and TCRdb holds only the in-frame ones, with some missing. The table includes around 130,000 clones, roughly 92% detected once. The sequencing used peripheral blood, collected on day 0 of AZD1222 vaccination. The receptors come from an adult in good health. The conserved cysteine and the conserved F or W are not part of the CDR3 here. Fields, in order: CDR3 protein, D gene, V gene, J gene. A D gene is named only where the DNA matches it firmly.

cdr3_aa: ASSLGGWTGSYEQY
d_call: -
v_call: TRBV7-8
j_call: TRBJ2-7

cdr3_aa: AISDVTGRGGTDTQY
d_call: TRBD2
v_call: TRBV10-3
j_call: TRBJ2-3

cdr3_aa: ASSFDRSEQY
d_call: -
v_call: TRBV5-1
j_call: TRBJ2-7

cdr3_aa: ASSPGQGAQPQH
d_call: TRBD1
v_call: TRBV6-5
j_call: TRBJ1-5

cdr3_aa: ASSLELATYNEQF
d_call: -
v_call: TRBV5-1
j_call: TRBJ2-1

cdr3_aa: ASSRMGDVKYNEQF
d_call: -
v_call: TRBV6-6
j_call: TRBJ2-1

cdr3_aa: ASSRDRESVYEQY
d_call: -
v_call: TRBV6-5
j_call: TRBJ2-7

cdr3_aa: ASSWDGVSTEAF
d_call: -
v_call: TRBV5-6
j_call: TRBJ1-1

cdr3_aa: ASSPQLDPKEQF
d_call: -
v_call: TRBV3-1/TRBV3-2
j_call: TRBJ2-1

cdr3_aa: ASSLGQVGAEAF
d_call: -
v_call: TRBV7-8
j_call: TRBJ1-1

cdr3_aa: AWSVGLSTDTQY
d_call: -
v_call: TRBV30
j_call: TRBJ2-3

cdr3_aa: ASSYGTGGTEAF
d_call: TRBD1
v_call: TRBV6-5
j_call: TRBJ1-1

cdr3_aa: ASTPRTSGGETQY
d_call: TRBD2
v_call: TRBV6-5
j_call: TRBJ2-5

cdr3_aa: ASTLRTDFNYGYT
d_call: -
v_call: TRBV19
j_call: TRBJ1-2

cdr3_aa: ASSLRQGGEDTEAF
d_call: TRBD1
v_call: TRBV7-3
j_call: TRBJ1-1

cdr3_aa: ASSDRGPLH
d_call: -
v_call: TRBV6-1
j_call: TRBJ1-6